This T cell receptor beta chain emerged from a study of shared clonotypes between healthy human individuals. This clone was seen a few times. The antigen is not known. A read error may produce the germline difference seen at one junction end. CD45RA-negative memory and CD45RA+ naive subsets were split from the CD4+ cells. Per the original methods: Filtering differed for immunoSEQ, which gave only junction sequences without quality scores. Here immunoSEQ multiplex PCR was the method, and the copy in TCRdb shows in-frame clones only, minus some. The D gene and trimming were derived from the DNA, and the V and J assignments and clone size from that table. The table has 550,000 to 700,000 clones, 55% to 85% seen once. Overall study findings and caveats: For sorted subsets, rarefaction showed incomplete sequencing despite large depth. A limitation of the genetic and exposure-history diversity represented arose from few donors.

The sequence derives from a young woman in good health. What was sequenced was memory CD4+ T cells sorted from blood. As for subset: CD45RA-negative fraction.

Here the CDR3 reads CASSQPPREVSEF. Written as DNA, the CDR3 is TGCGCCAGCAGCCAGCCCCCGCGGGAGGTCTCCGAATTT. V is TRBV4-1 and J is TRBJ1-1; no definite D call. Germline V CDR1 and CDR2: MGHRA, YSYEKL. The CDR3 spans 13 residues.